Presented here are 3 T cell receptor beta chains from one specimen sequenced in a study of T cells in Graves' hyperthyroidism and ophthalmopathy. Amplification targeted TCR beta CDR3 regions from RNA transcripts. With the HTBI primer set, the TCR CDR3 went through a first round of RT-PCR. MiXCR was run by TCRdb on the multiplex PCR reads, yielding one entry per CDR3 protein. The data contain approximately 640,000 distinct CDR3 sequences, roughly 17% of them singletons. Source material: blood. These receptors were obtained from a man between 45 and 60 years old with Graves' hyperthyroidism.

This clonotype was found many times. The V and J genes are TRBV28 and TRBJ1-4; 7 bases line up with TRBD1. Germline V lookup: CDR1 MDHEN, CDR2 SYDVKM. J was trimmed by 5 bases and V by 3 bases; bases with no gene match: 6. The CDR3 is 15 amino acids. CDR3 sequence reads: CASSLTGLANEKLFF. The DNA of the CDR3 is TGTGCCAGCAGTTTGACAGGGTTGGCGAATGAAAAACTGTTTTTT.

In the case of this clonotype: A read error is likely, as this CDR3 ends without the conserved phenylalanine or tryptophan. The chain joins TRBV30 to TRBJ2-3; TRBD1 agrees at 7 bases. Germline V gene data show CDR1 as GTSNPN and CDR2 as SVGIG (reference sequence). Losses at the gene ends were 0 bases for V and 6 bases for J; bases not matched to a gene: 3. The CDR3 extends over 13 amino acids. CDR3 sequence reads: CAWSVTGYDTQYC. CDR3 bases: TGTGCCTGGAGTGTGACAGGGTATGATACGCAGTATTGT.

This clonotype was seen a few times. The junction departs from germline at one end; a sequencing error may be responsible. The J gene is TRBJ2-5, the V gene TRBV6-1; 7 bases fit TRBD1. This CDR3 is 16 amino acids long. Germline V gene data show CDR1 as MNHNS and CDR2 as SASEGT. CDR3 coding DNA: TGTGCCCGCAGCCCTAAGGTAGACAGGGTTGAACGGACCCAGTACTTC. Amino acid sequence: CARSPKVDRVERTQYF.